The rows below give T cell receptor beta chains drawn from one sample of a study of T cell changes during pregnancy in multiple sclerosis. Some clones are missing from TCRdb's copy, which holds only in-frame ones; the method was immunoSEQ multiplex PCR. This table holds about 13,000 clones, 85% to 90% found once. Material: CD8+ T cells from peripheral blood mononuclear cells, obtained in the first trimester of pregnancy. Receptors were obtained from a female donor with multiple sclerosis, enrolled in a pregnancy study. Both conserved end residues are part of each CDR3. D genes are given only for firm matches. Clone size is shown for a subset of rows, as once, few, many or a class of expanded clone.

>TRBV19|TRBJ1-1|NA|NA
TGTGCCAGTAGTACCCACGGGTCGAACACTGAAGCTTTCTTT
CASSTHGSNTEAFF
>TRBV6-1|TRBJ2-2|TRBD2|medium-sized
TGTGCCAGCAGTTCAGGACTAGATGCCGGGGAGCTGTTTTTT
CASSSGLDAGELFF
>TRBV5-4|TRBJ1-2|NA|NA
TGTGCCAGCAGCTGGGGGGGGGTGAGGGGCTACACCTTC
CASSWGGVRGYTF
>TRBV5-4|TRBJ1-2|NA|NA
TGTGCCAGCAGCCCTTCCCCCCCGGGGGGCTACACCTTC
CASSPSPPGGYTF
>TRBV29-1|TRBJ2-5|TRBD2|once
TGCAGCGTTGAAGGGGGACTAGCGGGACGATTTTCTTTGGAGACCCAGTACTTC
CSVEGGLAGRFSLETQYF
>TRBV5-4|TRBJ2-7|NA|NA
TGTGCCAGCAGCTGGGGCTGGGGAAGCTCCTACGAGCAGTACTTC
CASSWGWGSSYEQYF
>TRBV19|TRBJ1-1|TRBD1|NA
TGTGCCAGTAGTATGAGGACAGGCGCGGGAGGTGAAGCTTTCTTT
CASSMRTGAGGEAFF
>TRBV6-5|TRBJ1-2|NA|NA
TGTGCCAGCAGCAACGGAGGGGACTATGGCTACACCTTC
CASSNGGDYGYTF
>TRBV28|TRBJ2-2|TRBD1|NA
TGTGCCAGCAGCCAGGGGGCTACAGACACCGGGGAGCTGTTTTTT
CASSQGATDTGELFF
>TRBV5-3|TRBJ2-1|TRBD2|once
TGTGCCAGAAGCGGACTAGCGGGGGGGTACAATGAGCAGTTCTTC
CARSGLAGGYNEQFF
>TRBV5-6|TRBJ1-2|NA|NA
TGTGCCAGCAGCTGGGAGATGAGTTATGGCTACACCTTC
CASSWEMSYGYTF
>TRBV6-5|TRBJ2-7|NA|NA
TGTGCCAGCACCTGGGGTGAGGGGGCGGGGGAGCAGTACTTC
CASTWGEGAGEQYF
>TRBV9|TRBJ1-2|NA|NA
TGTGCCAGCAGCGCAGACGAGGGGGATGGCTACACCTTC
CASSADEGDGYTF
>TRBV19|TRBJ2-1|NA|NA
TGTGCCAGTAGTATGCCTTATGGGGGGAAAGGTTACAATGAGCAGTTCTTC
CASSMPYGGKGYNEQFF
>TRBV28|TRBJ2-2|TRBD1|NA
TGTGCCAGCAGTTTGTCCTGGGACAGCCTCACCGGGGAGCTGTTTTTT
CASSLSWDSLTGELFF
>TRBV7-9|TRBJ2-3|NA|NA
TGTGCCAGCAGCTTCATGGGGCTCTCAGATACGCAGTATTTT
CASSFMGLSDTQYF
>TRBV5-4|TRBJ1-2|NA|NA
TGTGCCAGCAGCGAAGGGGACTATAAGTTGGGCTACACCTTC
CASSEGDYKLGYTF
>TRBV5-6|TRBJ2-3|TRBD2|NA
TGTGCCAGCAGCTTGGCGGGCGGGGGGGACCTGCCAGATACGCAGTATTTT
CASSLAGGGDLPDTQYF
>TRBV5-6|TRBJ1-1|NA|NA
TGTGCCAGCAGCTTGGGGACAACTGAAGCTTTCTTT
CASSLGTTEAFF
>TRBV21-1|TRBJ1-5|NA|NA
TGTGCCAGCAGCAACGGTTCGCAGGGCCCCTATTGCGTTAGCAATCAGCCCCAGCATTTT
CASSNGSQGPYCVSNQPQHF
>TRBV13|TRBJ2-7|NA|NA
TGTGCCAGCAGCTTTTCTGACAGGGGAGGGTACGAGCAGTACTTC
CASSFSDRGGYEQYF
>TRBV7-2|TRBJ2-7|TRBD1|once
TGTGCCAGCAGCCCAGACAGGGCTACCTCCTACGAGCAGTACTTC
CASSPDRATSYEQYF
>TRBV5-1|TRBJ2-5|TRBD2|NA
TGCGCCAGCAGAAGAGGGACTAGCGGGGGGGCCGGAGAGACCCAGTACTTC
CASRRGTSGGAGETQYF
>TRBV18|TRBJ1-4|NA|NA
TGTGCCAGCTCTCCAAGGGGGACTAATGAAAAACTGTTTTTT
CASSPRGTNEKLFF
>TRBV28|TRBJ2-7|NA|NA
TGTGCCAGCAGTTTGTATAGCGATCCTTCCTACGAGCAGTACTTC
CASSLYSDPSYEQYF
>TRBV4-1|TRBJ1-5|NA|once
TGCGCCAGCAGGCTAAACCCAGGGTTTTCTTCGCCCCAGCATTTT
CASRLNPGFSSPQHF
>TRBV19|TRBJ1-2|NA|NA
TGTGCCACCGCACTGGACAGTAACTATGGCTACACCTTC
CATALDSNYGYTF
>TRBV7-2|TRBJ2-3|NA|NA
TGTGCCAGCTTAGTAGCCCCCGGTACGCAGTATTTT
CASLVAPGTQYF
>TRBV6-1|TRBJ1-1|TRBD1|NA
TGTGCCAGCAGTGAAGCAGGTACAGGGGCCACTGAAGCTTTCTTT
CASSEAGTGATEAFF
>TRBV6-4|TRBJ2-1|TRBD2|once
TGTGCCAGCAGTGACTCAAGCGGGGGGGCTTATGAGCAGTTCTTC
CASSDSSGGAYEQFF
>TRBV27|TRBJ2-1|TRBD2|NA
TGTGCCAGCAGTTTTGAGCGGGGGGGACCTAATGAGCAGTTCTTC
CASSFERGGPNEQFF
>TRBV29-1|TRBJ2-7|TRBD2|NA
TGCAGCGTCCAGGGACTAGGTCCCTACGAGCAGTACTTC
CSVQGLGPYEQYF
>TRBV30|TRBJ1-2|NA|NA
TGTGCCTGGAGTTGGGGGGGAGGGAATGGCTACACCTTC
CAWSWGGGNGYTF
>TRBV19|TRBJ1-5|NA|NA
TGTGCCAGTAGTATCGTGGGAGGACTGAGTCAGCCCCAGCATTTT
CASSIVGGLSQPQHF
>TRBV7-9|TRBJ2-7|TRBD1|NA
TGTGCCAGCAGCTTAGCCTTGGGACAGAGAGCCTACGAGCAGTACTTC
CASSLALGQRAYEQYF
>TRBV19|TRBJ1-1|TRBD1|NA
TGTGCCTGCCGGGACAGGGGGCGCGGAACTGAAGCTTTCTTT
CACRDRGRGTEAFF
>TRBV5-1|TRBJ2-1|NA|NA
TGCGCCAGCAGCGCAGGCAGCCCCTACAATGAGCAGTTCTTC
CASSAGSPYNEQFF
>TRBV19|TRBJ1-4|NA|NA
TGTGCCAGTAGTTTCGAGGGTGGCCCCTCTGAAAAACTGTTTTTT
CASSFEGGPSEKLFF
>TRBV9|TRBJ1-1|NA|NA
TGTGCCAGCGGGTCAGGGGAGAACACTGAAGCTTTCTTT
CASGSGENTEAFF
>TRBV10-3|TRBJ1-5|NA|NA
TGTGCCATCAGTGAGGGACACGCTCAGCCCCAGCATTTT
CAISEGHAQPQHF
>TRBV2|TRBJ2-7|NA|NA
TGTGCCAGCAGTGAAGAACGACTTTATTACGAGCAGTACTTC
CASSEERLYYEQYF
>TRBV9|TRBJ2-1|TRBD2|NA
TGTGCCAGCAGCGGCTTCGGGACTATCTCCTACAATGAGCAGTTCTTC
CASSGFGTISYNEQFF
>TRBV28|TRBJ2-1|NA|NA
TGTGCCAGCAGCCCCCCAGCGGACTACAATGAGCAGTTCTTC
CASSPPADYNEQFF